The rows below give T cell receptor beta chains drawn from one sample of a study of blood T cells in healthy people across ages. TCRdb reprocessed the 5' RACE reads with MiXCR, giving one entry per CDR3 protein. The sample lists around 1,000,000 distinct CDR3 sequences; more than 30% were seen once. The sample comprised blood. The source is a young man in good health. CDR3s include the opening cysteine and the closing phenylalanine or tryptophan. The D gene is left open where the match is weak. Size is stated for part of the rows, as once, few or many counts, or as a class when the clone is expanded.

NA	TRBV7-2	NA	TRBJ1-1	TGTGCCAGCAGCTTATCGGCGGGTGAAGTTTTCTTT	CASSLSAGEVFF
NA	TRBV5-4	few	TRBJ1-2	TGTGCCAGCAGACTCTCCCAGGGGCTGGGTGATGGCTACACCTTC	CASRLSQGLGDGYTF
NA	TRBV27	NA	TRBJ1-4	TGTGCCAGCAGTTTGAGGCGGGAGGGAAGGGGTCTTGGAGAAAAACTGTTTTTT	CASSLRREGRGLGEKLFF
NA	TRBV7-8	NA	TRBJ2-1	TGTGCCAGCAGCTTAGTCCCTAACCGAAACAATGAGCAGTTCTTC	CASSLVPNRNNEQFF
TRBD1	TRBV5-1	few	TRBJ1-1	TGCGCCAGTAGGATTGACGGGACAGTGAACACTGAAGCTTTCTTT	CASRIDGTVNTEAFF
NA	TRBV7-9	many	TRBJ2-3	TGTGCCAGCAGGGACCGCACAGATACGCAGTATTTT	CASRDRTDTQYF
TRBD1	TRBV10-3	few	TRBJ1-5	TGTGCCATCAGTAAATCCGGGACAGGGTCCAATCAGCCCCAGCATTTT	CAISKSGTGSNQPQHF
NA	TRBV5-5	NA	TRBJ1-1	TGTGCCAGCAGCCCCCCGGGCCAGATCACTGAAGCTTTCTTT	CASSPPGQITEAFF
NA	TRBV20-1	few	TRBJ2-1	TGCAGTGCGACCGGAGGGGGGCCCCATGAGCAGTTCTTC	CSATGGGPHEQFF
TRBD2	TRBV20-1	NA	TRBJ2-1	TGCAGTGCTATCCTAGCGGGAGTTTACAATGAGCAGTTCTTC	CSAILAGVYNEQFF
TRBD1	TRBV9	few	TRBJ1-2	TGTGCCAGCAGCGGAACCGGACAGGGTAGTTTCCTCTATGGCTACACCTTC	CASSGTGQGSFLYGYTF
NA	TRBV10-3	many	TRBJ2-3	TGTGCCATCAGTGAGTTTGGACAGCTTATTCCAGATACGCAGTATTTT	CAISEFGQLIPDTQYF
TRBD1	TRBV6-2/TRBV6-3	NA	TRBJ1-2	TGTGCCAGCAGTCCCGACGACTGGGACAGGAACCCTAACTATGGCTACACCTTC	CASSPDDWDRNPNYGYTF
TRBD2	TRBV20-1	NA	TRBJ2-1	TGCAGTGCTAGATCGGGACTATACAATGAGCAGTTCTTC	CSARSGLYNEQFF
NA	TRBV3-1	once	TRBJ1-6	TGTGCCAGCAGCCAGGGGGTTACACCCCTCCACTTT	CASSQGVTPLHF
TRBD1	TRBV5-1	few	TRBJ2-5	TGTGCCAGCAGTCTAGGGACAGGGGGCAATGAGCAGTACTTC	CASSLGTGGNEQYF
NA	TRBV6-6	NA	TRBJ1-5	TGTGCCAGCAGTTACTGGGTTGGGGAGAATAGCAATCAGCCCCAGCATTTT	CASSYWVGENSNQPQHF
NA	TRBV12-3/TRBV12-4	few	TRBJ1-1	TGTGCCAGCACCGGATCGGAGGACACTGAAGCTTTCTTT	CASTGSEDTEAFF
NA	TRBV2	few	TRBJ1-5	TGTGCCAGCACGGGTCTTGGAGGCAATCAGCCCCAGCATTTT	CASTGLGGNQPQHF
NA	TRBV10-3	NA	TRBJ2-3	TGTGCCATCAGTGAGGCAGGGATTAGGACAGATACGCAGTATTTT	CAISEAGIRTDTQYF
TRBD2	TRBV6-2/TRBV6-3	NA	TRBJ2-4	TGTGCCAGCAGTTACTCTTCGCCCGGGACTAGCGGAACCAAAAACATTCAGTACTTC	CASSYSSPGTSGTKNIQYF
TRBD1	TRBV4-2	once	TRBJ1-2	TGTGCCAGCAGCCAGGCCAGGGGGCGTGATGGCTACACCTTC	CASSQARGRDGYTF
NA	TRBV7-9	few	TRBJ2-2	TGTGCCAGCAGCACCCCGGACAGATCCACCGGGGAGCTGTTTTTT	CASSTPDRSTGELFF